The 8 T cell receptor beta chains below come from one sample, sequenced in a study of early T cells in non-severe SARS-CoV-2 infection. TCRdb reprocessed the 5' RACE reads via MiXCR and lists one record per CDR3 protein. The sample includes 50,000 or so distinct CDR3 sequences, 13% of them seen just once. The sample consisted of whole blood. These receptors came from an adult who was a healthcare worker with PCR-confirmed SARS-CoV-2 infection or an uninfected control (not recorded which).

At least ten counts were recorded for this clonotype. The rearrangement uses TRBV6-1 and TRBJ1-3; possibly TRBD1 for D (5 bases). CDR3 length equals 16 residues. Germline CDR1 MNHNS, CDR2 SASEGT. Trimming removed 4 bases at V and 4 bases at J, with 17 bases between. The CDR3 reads CASSGARRGSGNTIYF. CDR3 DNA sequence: TGTGCCAGCAGTGGGGCTCGAAGGGGCTCCGGAAACACCATATATTTT.

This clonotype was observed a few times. The DNA of the CDR3 is TGTGCCAGCAGCTTAGCGGGGCTGGACAATGAGCAGTTCTTC. This gives the protein CASSLAGLDNEQFF. The J gene is TRBJ2-1, the V gene TRBV11-2; D possibly uses TRBD1 or TRBD2 (5 bases each). Per germline, CDR1 SGHAT and CDR2 FQNNGV. The CDR3 is 14 amino acids. Trimming removed 1 base from V and 5 bases from J, with 9 bases in between.

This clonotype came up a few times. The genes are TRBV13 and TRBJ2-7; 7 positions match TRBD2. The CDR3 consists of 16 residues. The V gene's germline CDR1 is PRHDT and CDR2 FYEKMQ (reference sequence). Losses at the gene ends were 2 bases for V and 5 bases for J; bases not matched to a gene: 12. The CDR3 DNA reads TGTGCCAGCAGCTTACGAAAAACTAGCGTTTCCAACGAGCAGTACTTC. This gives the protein CASSLRKTSVSNEQYF.

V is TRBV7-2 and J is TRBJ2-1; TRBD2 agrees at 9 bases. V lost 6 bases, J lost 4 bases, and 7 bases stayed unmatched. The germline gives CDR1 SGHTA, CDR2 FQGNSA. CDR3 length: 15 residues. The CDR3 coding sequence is TGTGCCAGCAGTCGCCTGGCGGGAGGGTACAATGAGCAGTTCTTC. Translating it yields CASSRLAGGYNEQFF. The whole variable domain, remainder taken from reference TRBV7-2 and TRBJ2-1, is GAGVSQSPSNKVTEKGKDVELRCDPISGHTALYWYRQSLGQGLEFLIYFQGNSAPDKSGLPSDRFSAERTGGSVSTLTIQRTQQEDSAVYLCASSRLAGGYNEQFFGPGTRLTVL.

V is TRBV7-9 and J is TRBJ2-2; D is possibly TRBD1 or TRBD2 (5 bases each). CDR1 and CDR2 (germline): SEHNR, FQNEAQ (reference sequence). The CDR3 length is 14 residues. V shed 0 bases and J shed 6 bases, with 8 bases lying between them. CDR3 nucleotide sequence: TGTGCCAGCAGCTTAGCGGGGGAGCCCGGGGAGCTGTTTTTT. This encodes CASSLAGEPGELFF.

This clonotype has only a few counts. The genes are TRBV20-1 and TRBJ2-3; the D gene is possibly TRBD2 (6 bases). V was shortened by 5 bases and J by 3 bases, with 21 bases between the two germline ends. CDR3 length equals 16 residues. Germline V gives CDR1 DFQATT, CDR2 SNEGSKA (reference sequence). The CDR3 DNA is TGCAGTGCTCCACCTCCTTTGGCGGGAATTACAGATACGCAGTATTTT. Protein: CSAPPPLAGITDTQYF.

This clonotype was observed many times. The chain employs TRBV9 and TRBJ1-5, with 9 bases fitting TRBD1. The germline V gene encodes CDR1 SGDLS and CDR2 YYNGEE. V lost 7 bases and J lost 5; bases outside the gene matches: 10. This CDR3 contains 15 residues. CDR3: CASSPTGGLDQPQHF. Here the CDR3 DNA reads TGTGCCAGCTCACCTACAGGGGGCTTGGATCAGCCCCAGCATTTT. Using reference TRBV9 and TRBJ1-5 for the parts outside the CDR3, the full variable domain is DSGVTQTPKHLITATGQRVTLRCSPRSGDLSVYWYQQSLDQGLQFLIQYYNGEERAKGNILERFSAQQFPDLHSELNLSSLELGDSALYFCASSPTGGLDQPQHFGDGTRLSIL.

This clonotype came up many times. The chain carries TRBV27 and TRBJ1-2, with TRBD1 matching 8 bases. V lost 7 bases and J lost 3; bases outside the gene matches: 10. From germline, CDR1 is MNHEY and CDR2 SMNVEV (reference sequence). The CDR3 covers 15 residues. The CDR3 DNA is TGTGCCAGCACCCTTAAGACAGGGGCGGACTATGGCTACACCTTC. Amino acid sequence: CASTLKTGADYGYTF.